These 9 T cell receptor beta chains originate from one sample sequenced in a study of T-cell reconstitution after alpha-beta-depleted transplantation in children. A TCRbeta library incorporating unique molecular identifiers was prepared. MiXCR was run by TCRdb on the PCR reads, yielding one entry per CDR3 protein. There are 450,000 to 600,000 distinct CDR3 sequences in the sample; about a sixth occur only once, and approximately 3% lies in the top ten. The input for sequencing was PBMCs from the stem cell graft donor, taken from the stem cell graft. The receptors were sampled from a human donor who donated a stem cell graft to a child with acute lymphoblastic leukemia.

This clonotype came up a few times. The CDR3 reads CATSPSGIAESSYNEQFF. CDR3 nucleotide sequence: TGTGCCACCAGCCCATCGGGAATAGCGGAGAGCTCCTACAATGAGCAGTTCTTC. The rearrangement links TRBV15 to TRBJ2-1, with D tentatively TRBD2 (6 bases). V lost 5 bases to trimming and J lost 0 bases, with 20 bases between them. Germline V gene data show CDR1 as LNHNV and CDR2 as YYDKDF (reference sequence). The CDR3 runs 18 residues.

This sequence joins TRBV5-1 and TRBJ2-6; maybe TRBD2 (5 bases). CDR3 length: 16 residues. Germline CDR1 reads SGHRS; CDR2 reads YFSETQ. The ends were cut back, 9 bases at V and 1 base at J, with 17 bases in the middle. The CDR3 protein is CATSRGLGSGANVLTF. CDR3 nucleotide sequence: TGCGCCACCTCACGAGGGTTGGGGTCTGGGGCCAACGTCCTGACTTTC.

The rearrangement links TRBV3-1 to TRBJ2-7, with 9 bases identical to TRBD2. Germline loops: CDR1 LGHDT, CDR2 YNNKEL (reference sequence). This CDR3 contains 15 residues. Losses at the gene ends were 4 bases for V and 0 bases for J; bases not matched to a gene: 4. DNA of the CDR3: TGTGCCAGCAGCCTCCGTAGCGGGAGCTCCTACGAGCAGTACTTC. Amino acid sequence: CASSLRSGSSYEQYF.

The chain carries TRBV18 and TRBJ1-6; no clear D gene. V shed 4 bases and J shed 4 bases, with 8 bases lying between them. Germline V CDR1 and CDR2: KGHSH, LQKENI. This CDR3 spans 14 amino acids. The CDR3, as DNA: TGTGCCAGCTCACAGCCGGGGTATAATTCACCCCTCCACTTT. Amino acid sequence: CASSQPGYNSPLHF.

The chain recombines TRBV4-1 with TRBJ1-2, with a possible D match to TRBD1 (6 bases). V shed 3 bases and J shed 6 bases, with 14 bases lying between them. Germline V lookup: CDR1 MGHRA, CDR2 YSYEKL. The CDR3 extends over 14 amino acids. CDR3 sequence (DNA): TGCGCCAGCAGCCACCAGGGAAAGGGGGATGGCTACACCTTC. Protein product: CASSHQGKGDGYTF.

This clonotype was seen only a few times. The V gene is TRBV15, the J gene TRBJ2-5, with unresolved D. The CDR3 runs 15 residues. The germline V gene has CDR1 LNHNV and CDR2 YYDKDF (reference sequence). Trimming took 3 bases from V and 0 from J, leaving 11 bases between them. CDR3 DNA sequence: TGTGCCACCAGCAGGGCAGTCCCGTACCAAGAGACCCAGTACTTC. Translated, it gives CATSRAVPYQETQYF.

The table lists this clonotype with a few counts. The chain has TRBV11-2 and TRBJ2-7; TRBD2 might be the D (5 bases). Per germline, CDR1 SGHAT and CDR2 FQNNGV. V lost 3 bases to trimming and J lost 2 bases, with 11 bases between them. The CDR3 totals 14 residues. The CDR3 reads CASSFLTTPYEQYF. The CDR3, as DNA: TGTGCCAGCAGCTTTTTGACTACGCCCTACGAGCAGTACTTC.

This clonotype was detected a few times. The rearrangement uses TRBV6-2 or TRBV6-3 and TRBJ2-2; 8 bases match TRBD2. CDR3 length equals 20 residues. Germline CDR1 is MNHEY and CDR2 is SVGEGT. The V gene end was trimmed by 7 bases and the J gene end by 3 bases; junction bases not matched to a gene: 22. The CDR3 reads CASTYNAGLVLGRDTGELFF. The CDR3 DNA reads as TGTGCCAGCACCTACAACGCGGGACTAGTGCTCGGGAGGGACACCGGGGAGCTGTTTTTT.

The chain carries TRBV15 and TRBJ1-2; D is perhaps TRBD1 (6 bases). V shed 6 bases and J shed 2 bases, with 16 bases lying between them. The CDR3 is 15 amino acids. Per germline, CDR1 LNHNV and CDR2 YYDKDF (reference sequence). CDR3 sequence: CATRGGSGANYGYTF. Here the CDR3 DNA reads TGTGCCACCAGAGGTGGTTCAGGGGCGAACTATGGCTACACCTTC.